Listed below are T cell receptor beta chains from one sample, sequenced in a study of Graves' ophthalmopathy and Graves' hyperthyroidism. TCRdb independently ran MiXCR on the multiplex PCR reads; one entry per CDR3 protein. Among approximately 330,000 distinct CDR3 sequences listed, under 20% were seen once. Sequencing used peripheral blood. These receptors all come from an adult man with Graves' ophthalmopathy. Each CDR3 is given with its conserved first and last residue. Fields, in order: V gene, CDR3 length, CDR3 protein.

V: TRBV9; length: 13; CDR3: CASSQISSYGYTF
V: TRBV20-1; length: 14; CDR3: CSASERQGVRGYTF
V: TRBV6-5; length: 12; CDR3: CASGGLGDIQYF
V: TRBV7-2; length: 17; CDR3: CASSLAASGGAGETQYF
V: TRBV19; length: 16; CDR3: CASSIEGRPTNEKLFF
V: TRBV20-1; length: 15; CDR3: CSARRVENPYNEQFF
V: TRBV27; length: 17; CDR3: CASSLWFPGTRNTEAFF
V: TRBV7-2; length: 14; CDR3: CASSLRTSLGEQYF
V: TRBV18; length: 15; CDR3: CASSPVEYYQETQYF
V: TRBV15; length: 15; CDR3: CATSRGLQKQETQYF
V: TRBV28; length: 14; CDR3: CASSSPGTQETQYF
V: TRBV12-3/TRBV12-4; length: 15; CDR3: CASSFRDRGNQPQHF
V: TRBV7-9; length: 15; CDR3: CASSLGQGESSPLHF
V: TRBV18; length: 16; CDR3: CASSSPGLSEIYEQYF
V: TRBV13; length: 13; CDR3: CASSLSVGSEQYF
V: TRBV6-1; length: 13; CDR3: CASSRTSAETQYF
V: TRBV12-3/TRBV12-4; length: 15; CDR3: CASSFASGLKNIQYF
V: TRBV9; length: 17; CDR3: CASSVGVASGLRETQYF
V: TRBV4-3; length: 14; CDR3: CASSPGTYNNEQFF
V: TRBV30; length: 16; CDR3: CAWSVTSGRVTGELFF
V: TRBV24-1; length: 14; CDR3: CATRDSTGNTEAFF
V: TRBV5-1; length: 12; CDR3: CASSVEGETQYF
V: TRBV12-3/TRBV12-4; length: 18; CDR3: CASSRSGLAGGPSYEQYF
V: TRBV6-2/TRBV6-3; length: 14; CDR3: CASSYSASAYEQYF